This section outlines one T cell receptor (beta chain) sequence together with its context. Its antigen remains unidentified. Libraries were prepared by immunoSEQ multiplex PCR; TCRdb keeps only in-frame clonotypes and omits some of them. The repertoire holds some 56,000 clones, with 80% to 90% as singletons. This sample stems from a study of T cells in localized non-small cell lung cancer. Trimming removed 2 bases at V and 8 bases at J, with 4 bases between. CDR1 LGHNT and CDR2 FRNRAP come from the germline V gene. CDR3 size: 11 residues. Study-level points and caveats: Out of the top 100 tumor clones, a median approximately 57 were seen in adjacent lung.

This specimen consisted of peripheral blood, obtained before any cancer treatment. This chain joins TRBV12-5 and TRBJ1-5; D remains unclear. This sequence was found in a woman between 35 and 75 years old with stage I lung adenocarcinoma. In nucleotides, the CDR3 is TGTGCTAGTGGTTTGTCCGAGCCCCAGCATTTT. The encoded protein is CASGLSEPQHF.